This TCR beta chain was documented in a study of T-cell memory formation after mild COVID-19. TCRdb processed the 5' RACE reads anew with MiXCR; each CDR3 protein has one entry. Of about 200,000 distinct CDR3 sequences in the sample, around 9.1% were seen once. V was pared by 6 bases and J by 3 bases, with 8 bases of the junction left unmatched. The CDR3 consists of 16 residues. Germline CDR1 and CDR2: SGHAT and FQNNGV. Whole-study results and caveats: Memory sampled before infection contained some responding clones, suggesting cross-reactive memory joined.

This clonotype was seen only a few times. Its antigen is undetermined. Sequencing was done on a sample of PBMCs or a T cell subset sorted from them (not recorded which). This receptor was identified in a man aged 18 to 29 who had mild COVID-19 (a few samples of this study predate the infection). Cell type and time point are not known. This chain uses TRBV11-2 with TRBJ2-3; 11 positions match TRBD1. The CDR3 coding sequence is TGTGCCAGCAGTTCCCTCCGGGACAGGGGGACAGATACGCAGTATTTT. Residues: CASSSLRDRGTDTQYF.